One T cell receptor (beta chain) is described in this entry. The entry originates in a study of blood T cells in healthy people across ages. The second PCR ran roughly 7 to 11 cycles with a sample-barcoded 5' primer and J-beta primers. TCRdb re-derived calls from the 5' RACE reads in MiXCR, one entry per CDR3 protein. This repertoire shows 600,000 to 800,000 distinct CDR3 sequences, around 21% found once; its top ten account for 3.5% to 4%. The TCR was taken from a man in his 70s in good health. Sequences were obtained from blood.

The CDR3 protein is CASRDRGREQFF. CDR3 sequence (DNA): TGTGCCAGCAGGGACAGGGGGCGTGAGCAGTTCTTC. The rearrangement joins TRBV12-3 or TRBV12-4 to TRBJ2-1; 11 bases map to TRBD1. The CDR3 is made up of 12 amino acids. V shed 6 bases and J 9 bases; nucleotides not matched to a gene: 1.